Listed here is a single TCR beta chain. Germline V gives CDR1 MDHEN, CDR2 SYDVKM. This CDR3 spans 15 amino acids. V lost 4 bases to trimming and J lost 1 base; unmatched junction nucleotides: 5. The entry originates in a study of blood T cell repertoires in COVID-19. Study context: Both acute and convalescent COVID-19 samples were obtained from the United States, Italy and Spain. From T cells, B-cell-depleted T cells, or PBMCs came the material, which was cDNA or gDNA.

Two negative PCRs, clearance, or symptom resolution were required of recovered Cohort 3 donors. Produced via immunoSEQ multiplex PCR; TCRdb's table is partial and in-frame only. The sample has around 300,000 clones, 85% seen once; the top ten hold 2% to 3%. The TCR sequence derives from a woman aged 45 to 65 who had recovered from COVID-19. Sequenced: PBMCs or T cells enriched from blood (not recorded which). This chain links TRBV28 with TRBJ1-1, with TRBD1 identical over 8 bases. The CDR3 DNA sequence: TGTGCCAGCAGTTACTACGGGACAGGGAACACTGAAGCTTTCTTT. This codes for CASSYYGTGNTEAFF.